The 25 T cell receptor beta chains presented below share a single source sample, sequenced in a study of shared clonotypes between healthy human individuals. Data came from immunoSEQ multiplex PCR; TCRdb stores just in-frame clones and leaves some out. Among roughly 500,000 clones listed, 96% were seen once. The source material was naive CD4+ T cells sorted from blood. Subset in this sample: CD45RA+ positively selected. Receptors were obtained from a woman in her twenties or thirties in good health.

As DNA, the CDR3 is TGTGCCAGCAGCTTACGAACTAGCGGGAGTTGGAACGAGCAGTACTTC. This gives the protein CASSLRTSGSWNEQYF. The chain uses TRBV13 and TRBJ2-7; the match to TRBD2 covers 11 bases. This CDR3 region has 16 residues. Germline CDR1 and CDR2: PRHDT and FYEKMQ (reference sequence). V shed 2 bases, J shed 5 bases, and the junction held 8 bases outside the gene matches.

This chain connects TRBV5-1 to TRBJ2-3; TRBD1 might be the D (5 bases). Between the trimmed V and J ends, which lost 0 bases and 3 bases, there was a span of 14 bases. This CDR3 is built from 16 residues. CDR1 and CDR2 from the germline V gene are SGHRS and YFSETQ. This CDR3 is CASSLGLGVGTDTQYF. CDR3 coding DNA: TGCGCCAGCAGCTTGGGATTAGGGGTCGGGACAGATACGCAGTATTTT.

The chain uses TRBV6-1 and TRBJ1-1; D may be TRBD1 (5 bases). CDR1 and CDR2 (germline): MNHNS, SASEGT. CDR3 length: 13 residues. Between the trimmed V and J ends, which lost 6 bases and 0 bases, there was a span of 8 bases. Here the CDR3 reads CASSHRLNTEAFF. The DNA for the CDR3 is TGTGCCAGCAGCCACAGGTTGAACACTGAAGCTTTCTTT.

The rearrangement uses TRBV4-1 and TRBJ1-5; D is possibly TRBD1 (6 bases). Germline loops: CDR1 MGHRA, CDR2 YSYEKL. V lost 4 bases and J 7 bases, leaving 14 bases between the germline ends. The CDR3 covers 14 residues. In nucleotides, the CDR3 is TGCGCCAGCAGCCCCGCGGGGGGCGTCCAGCCCCAGCATTTT. Translated, it gives CASSPAGGVQPQHF.

Worth noting for this clone: Different DNA sequences within this sample yield the same CDR3. The V call is TRBV20-1, the J call TRBJ2-6; D uncertain. The CDR3 is 11 residues long. Germline V lookup: CDR1 DFQATT, CDR2 SNEGSKA (reference sequence). Trimming left V 5 bases short and J 4 bases short, with 3 bases between. CDR3 nucleotide sequence: TGCAGTGCTTCGGGGGCCAACGTCCTGACTTTC. This translates into CSASGANVLTF.

The chain has TRBV19 and TRBJ1-2; D may be TRBD1 (5 bases). Trimming shortened V by 6 bases and J by 6 bases, and 8 bases separated the two germline ends. The CDR3 totals 11 residues. Germline loops: CDR1 LNHDA, CDR2 SQIVND (reference sequence). CDR3 loop: CASSPGNGYTF. The CDR3 DNA reads TGTGCCAGTAGCCCAGGGAATGGCTACACCTTC.

This chain uses TRBV10-2 with TRBJ1-1, with 7 bases identical to TRBD1. The CDR3 totals 13 residues. Germline V gives CDR1 WSHSY, CDR2 SAAADI. Germline trimming cut 3 bases from V and 7 bases from J; bases unmatched to any gene: 5. CDR3 nucleotides: TGCGCCAGCAGTGAATACAACAGGGGTGAAGCTTTCTTT. It specifies CASSEYNRGEAFF.

The chain carries TRBV5-1 and TRBJ2-5; 11 bases agree with TRBD2. Germline lookup yields CDR1 SGHRS and CDR2 YFSETQ. The CDR3 is 16 amino acids. J was trimmed by 5 bases and V by 0 bases; bases with no gene match: 6. Written as DNA, the CDR3 is TGCGCCAGCAGCTTGGGAGTAGCGGGAGGGCCGGAGACCCAGTACTTC. It is translated as CASSLGVAGGPETQYF.

The chain uses TRBV19 and TRBJ2-7; possible D gene TRBD1, 6 bases. Germline values: CDR1 LNHDA, CDR2 SQIVND (reference sequence). Trimming took 6 bases from V and 0 from J, leaving 15 bases between them. There are 15 residues in the CDR3. DNA for the CDR3: TGTGCCAGTAGCCCACAGGGACGAACCTCCTACGAGCAGTACTTC. It specifies CASSPQGRTSYEQYF.

This chain connects TRBV19 to TRBJ2-1; D gene unclear. This CDR3 contains 14 residues. In germline, CDR1 is LNHDA, CDR2 SQIVND (reference sequence). The V end lost 3 bases, the J end lost 10 bases, and 16 bases lay between the germline ends. The CDR3 nucleotides are TGTGCCAGTAGTATCCCCCAGTCGAGTCGGGAGCAGTTCTTC. Translated, it gives CASSIPQSSREQFF.

This chain connects TRBV28 to TRBJ2-7; 8 positions match TRBD1. The CDR3 has 12 amino acids. Germline V CDR1 and CDR2: MDHEN, SYDVKM. After removal of 7 bases from V and 5 bases from J, the junction contained 4 bases not matched to a gene. The CDR3 DNA reads TGTGCCAGCAAGGGACAGGTCAACGAGCAGTACTTC. Residues: CASKGQVNEQYF.

V is TRBV5-6 and J is TRBJ1-3, with 10 positions matching TRBD1. With 0 bases clipped from V and 0 bases from J, the junction kept 6 bases outside the gene matches. This CDR3 has 18 amino acids. Germline V gene lookup returns CDR1 SGHDT and CDR2 YYEEEE. The CDR3 loop is CASSLGQGAISSGNTIYF. CDR3 in DNA: TGTGCCAGCAGCTTGGGACAGGGGGCCATAAGCTCTGGAAACACCATATATTTT.

The J gene is TRBJ2-5, the V gene TRBV5-5, with D perhaps matching TRBD2 (6 bases). Trimming left V 2 bases short and J 1 base short, with 12 bases between. The germline CDR1 and CDR2 sequences are SGHKS and YYEKEE (reference sequence). The CDR3 covers 15 residues. The CDR3 region has the DNA TGTGCCAGCAGCTTAAAGACTAGGTTCCAAGAGACCCAGTACTTC. As protein: CASSLKTRFQETQYF.

In DNA, the CDR3 is TGTGCCAGCAAGTACGCGGGGGACCCGGGTGGGCAGTATTTT. Amino acid sequence: CASKYAGDPGGQYF. The chain carries TRBV2 and TRBJ2-3; TRBD2 agrees at 7 bases. This CDR3 is built from 14 residues. From germline, CDR1 is SNHLY and CDR2 FYNNEI. V lost 7 bases, J lost 11 bases, and 15 bases stayed unmatched.

The chain is built from TRBV29-1 and TRBJ2-1; 13 bases are a match to TRBD2. This CDR3 comprises 13 residues. Looked up from germline, CDR1 is SQVTM and CDR2 is ANQGSEA. V lost 8 bases, J lost 7 bases, and 5 bases stayed unmatched. In DNA form, the CDR3 reads TGCAGCTTACCGGGACTAGCGGGAAATGAGCAGTTCTTC. Protein product: CSLPGLAGNEQFF.

The CDR3 loop reads CASSLVSRGLSPGANVLTF. For the CDR3, the DNA is TGCGCCAGCAGCCTTGTTTCCAGGGGGCTTTCCCCCGGGGCCAACGTCCTGACTTTC. This sequence joins TRBV4-1 and TRBJ2-6; TRBD1 matches at 8 bases. V lost 4 bases, J lost 4 bases, and 15 bases stayed unmatched. The germline V gene has CDR1 MGHRA and CDR2 YSYEKL. The CDR3 totals 19 residues.

The rearrangement joins TRBV11-2 to TRBJ2-5; the match to TRBD1 covers 9 bases. The junction had 16 bases not matched to a gene; V was cut back by 3 bases and J by 11 bases. CDR1 SGHAT and CDR2 FQNNGV come from the germline V gene. This CDR3 has 16 residues. The CDR3 nucleotides read TGTGCCAGCAGCTTGGGACCCGGGACAGGGTCACGGGAGCAGTACTTC. Protein: CASSLGPGTGSREQYF.

V and J are TRBV5-1 and TRBJ2-5; TRBD1 might be the D (6 bases). The CDR3 runs 15 residues. Germline V lookup: CDR1 SGHRS, CDR2 YFSETQ. The V gene lost 0 bases and the J gene lost 5 bases, with 14 bases spanning the gap. In DNA, the CDR3 is TGCGCCAGCAGCTTGGTGGCAGGGGAGCACGAGACCCAGTACTTC. Its translation: CASSLVAGEHETQYF.

Comment on this clone: As the CDR3 is not closed by the conserved phenylalanine or tryptophan, this likely results from a read error. This chain joins TRBV6-4 and TRBJ2-7; D remains ambiguous. This CDR3 comprises 14 residues. The germline gives CDR1 MRHNA, CDR2 SNTAGT. Trimming pared 6 bases from V and 0 bases from J, leaving 12 bases between. The CDR3 DNA reads TGTGCCAGCAGCCCCGAACGGTCCTCCTACGAGCAGTACCTC. Amino acid sequence: CASSPERSSYEQYL.

The DNA of the CDR3 is TGCAGCGTTGCGAGGCAGGGCGGATATGGCTACACCTTC. Its translation is CSVARQGGYGYTF. V is TRBV29-1 and J is TRBJ1-2; weak D call: TRBD1 (5 bases). This CDR3 spans 13 amino acids. The V end was cut by 4 bases, the J end by 5 bases, with 14 bases between. CDR1 is SQVTM, CDR2 ANQGSEA, per germline.

The chain is built from TRBV5-7 and TRBJ1-2; a possible D gene is TRBD1 (6 bases). TRBV5-7 counts as an open reading frame of uncertain function. This CDR3 spans 11 amino acids. Trimming took 4 bases from V and 9 from J, leaving 10 bases between them. DNA of the CDR3: TGTGCCAGCAGCGGGGGCTACCGCTACACCTTC. Protein: CASSGGYRYTF.

CDR3 bases: TGTGCCAGCAGCGACACAGGGACCCTTTTCAATCAGCCCCAGCATTTT. As protein: CASSDTGTLFNQPQHF. The chain recombines TRBV5-8 with TRBJ1-5, with a possible D match to TRBD1 (6 bases). Trimming removed 4 bases from V and 3 bases from J, with 17 bases in between. In germline, CDR1 is SGHTS, CDR2 YDEGEE. The CDR3 contains 16 residues.

The chain employs TRBV5-1 and TRBJ2-5; a possible D gene is TRBD1 (6 bases). The J call is uncertain, as TRBJ2-7 better fits the DNA end. The germline V gene encodes CDR1 SGHRS and CDR2 YFSETQ. The CDR3 contains 12 residues. The CDR3 reads CASRQGLSEQYF. The CDR3, as DNA: TGCGCCAGCAGGCAGGGGCTGAGCGAGCAGTACTTC.

V usage is TRBV4-1 and J usage is TRBJ1-5; D is uncertain. CDR3 length: 17 residues. CDR1 MGHRA and CDR2 YSYEKL come from the germline V gene. Trimming took 1 base from V and 0 from J, leaving 13 bases between them. The CDR3 DNA reads as TGCGCCAGCAGCCAAGGGAGCGCGGTGAATAGCAATCAGCCCCAGCATTTT. It yields the protein CASSQGSAVNSNQPQHF.

The V call is TRBV4-2, the J call TRBJ1-6; 7 nucleotides agree with TRBD1. This CDR3 contains 19 residues. After removal of 1 base from V and 7 bases from J, the junction contained 16 bases not matched to a gene. The germline V gene has CDR1 LGHNA and CDR2 YNFKEQ. CDR3 coding DNA: TGTGCCAGCAGCCAAGCGGGACAGAGTTTTAGTTCCGAAAATTCACCCCTCCACTTT. It yields the protein CASSQAGQSFSSENSPLHF.